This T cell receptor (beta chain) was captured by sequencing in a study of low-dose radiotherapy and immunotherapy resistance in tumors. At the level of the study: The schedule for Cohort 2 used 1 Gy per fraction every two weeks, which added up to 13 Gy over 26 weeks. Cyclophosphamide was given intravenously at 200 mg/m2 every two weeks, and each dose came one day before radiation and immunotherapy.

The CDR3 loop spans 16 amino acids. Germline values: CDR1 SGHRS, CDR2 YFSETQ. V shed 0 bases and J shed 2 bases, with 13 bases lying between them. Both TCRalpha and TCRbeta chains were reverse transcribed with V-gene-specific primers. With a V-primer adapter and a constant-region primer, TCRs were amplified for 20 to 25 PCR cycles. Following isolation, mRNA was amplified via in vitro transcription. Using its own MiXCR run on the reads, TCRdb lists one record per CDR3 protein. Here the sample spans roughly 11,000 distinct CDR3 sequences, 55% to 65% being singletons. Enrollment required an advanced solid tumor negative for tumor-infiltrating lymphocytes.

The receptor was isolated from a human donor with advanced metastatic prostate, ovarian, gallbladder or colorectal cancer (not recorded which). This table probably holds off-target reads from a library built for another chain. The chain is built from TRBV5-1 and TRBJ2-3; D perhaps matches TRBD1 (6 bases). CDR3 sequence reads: CASSLEGVDNTDTQYF. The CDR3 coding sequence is TGCGCCAGCAGCTTGGAGGGGGTCGATAACACAGATACGCAGTATTTT.